This T cell receptor beta chain emerged from a study of blood T cells in healthy people across ages. Sample-barcoded 5' priming and a J-beta primer mix drove a second PCR of about 6 to 11 cycles. Each single sample gave us at least 2.5 million CDR3-containing paired-end reads. TCRdb itself ran the 5' RACE reads through MiXCR, one entry per CDR3 protein. The data show over 1,500,000 distinct CDR3 sequences, about 49% seen once. On this clonotype: Its cognate antigen is unknown.

The donors, aged roughly 6 to 95, were healthy Caucasians from Russia. Study-level points and caveats: Strong correlation existed between TCR beta diversity and naive T cell percentage. Researchers said unsorted PBMCs prevented a conclusive naive versus antigen-experienced comparison.

Germline loops: CDR1 SGHDN, CDR2 FVKESK. Trimming left V 0 bases short and J 5 bases short, with 14 bases between. CDR3 length: 15 residues. The receptor was isolated from a woman aged 40 to 50 in good health. This chain connects TRBV14 to TRBJ2-7; D may be TRBD1 (6 bases). What was sequenced was blood. The CDR3 loop is CASSQDLGRDNEQYF. CDR3 in DNA: TGTGCCAGCAGCCAAGATCTTGGCAGGGACAACGAGCAGTACTTC.